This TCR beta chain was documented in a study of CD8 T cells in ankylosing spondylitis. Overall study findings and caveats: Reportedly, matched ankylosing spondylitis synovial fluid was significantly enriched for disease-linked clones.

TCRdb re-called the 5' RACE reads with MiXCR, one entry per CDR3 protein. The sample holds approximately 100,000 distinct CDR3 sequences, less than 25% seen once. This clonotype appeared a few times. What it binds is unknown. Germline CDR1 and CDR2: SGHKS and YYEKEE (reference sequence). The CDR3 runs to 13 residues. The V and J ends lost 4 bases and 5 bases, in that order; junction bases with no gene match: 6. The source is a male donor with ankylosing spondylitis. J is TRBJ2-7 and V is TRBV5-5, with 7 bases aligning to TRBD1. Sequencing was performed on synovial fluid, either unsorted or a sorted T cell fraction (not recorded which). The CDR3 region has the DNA TGTGCCAGCAGCGTGACAGGGCGGCACGAGCAGTACTTC. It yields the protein CASSVTGRHEQYF.